The next 21 T cell receptor beta chains were all read from a single sample in a study of cytomegalovirus exposure and HLA in healthy donors. The study ran its PCR with 60 Vbeta and 13 Jbeta primers. Only in-frame clones appear in the TCRdb table, and some are missing; sequencing was by immunoSEQ multiplex PCR. The sample consists of 100,000 to 150,000 clones, approximately 75% of them appearing once. The sequenced material came from PBMCs. The receptors were gathered from a man aged 25-45 years in good health and CMV-seronegative.

This clone was seen more than once but under ten times. The chain uses TRBV4-1 and TRBJ1-4, with D perhaps matching TRBD1 (6 bases). The CDR3 covers 17 residues. Trimming removed 3 bases from V and 4 bases from J, with 18 bases in between. The germline gives CDR1 MGHRA, CDR2 YSYEKL. This CDR3 is CASSHLGRGRDNEKLFF. For the CDR3, the DNA is TGCGCCAGCAGCCATCTGGGCAGGGGTCGAGATAATGAAAAACTGTTTTTT.

Only one count was recorded for this clone. The chain has TRBV19 and TRBJ2-7; 11 nucleotides line up with TRBD1. Germline-derived CDR1 and CDR2 are LNHDA and SQIVND (reference sequence). Unmatched junction bases numbered 5, after V lost 6 bases and J lost 4 bases. The CDR3 is 14 amino acids. CDR3 nucleotides: TGTGCCAGTAGCCCCCGGGACAGGGGGTACGAGCAGTACTTC. This translates into CASSPRDRGYEQYF.

The rearrangement links TRBV6-6 to TRBJ1-2; no reliable D call. Trimming shortened V by 0 bases and J by 4 bases, and 9 bases separated the two germline ends. This CDR3 has 14 residues. Germline-derived CDR1 and CDR2 are MNHNY and SVGAGI (reference sequence). The CDR3, as DNA: TGTGCCAGCAGTTACTCGTTCCCGCGCTATGGCTACACCTTC. Protein product: CASSYSFPRYGYTF.

This clone has more than one count but fewer than ten. V and J are TRBV5-1 and TRBJ2-7, with D perhaps matching TRBD2 (6 bases). V lost 3 bases to trimming and J lost 2 bases, with 9 bases between them. CDR1 and CDR2 (germline): SGHRS, YFSETQ. CDR3 size: 13 residues. CDR3 sequence: CASSSGGTYEQYF. The CDR3 DNA reads TGCGCCAGCAGCTCCGGGGGTACCTACGAGCAGTACTTC. Full variable domain (remainder filled in from reference TRBV5-1 and TRBJ2-7): KAGVTQTPRYLIKTRGQQVTLSCSPISGHRSVSWYQQTPGQGLQFLFEYFSETQRNKGNFPGRFSGRQFSNSRSEMNVSTLELGDSALYLCASSSGGTYEQYFGPGTRLTVT.

This rearrangement joins TRBV7-2 to TRBJ2-3; TRBD1 matches at 7 bases. With V trimmed by 5 bases and J by 4 bases, 9 bases remained unmatched. The CDR3 is made up of 15 amino acids. Germline V gene sequence: CDR1 SGHTA, CDR2 FQGNSA. The CDR3 here is CASSDTGERADTQYF. Written as DNA, the CDR3 is TGTGCCAGCAGCGACACAGGGGAAAGAGCAGATACGCAGTATTTT.

The chain links TRBV18 to TRBJ1-2; a possible D gene is TRBD1 (6 bases). CDR1 is KGHSH and CDR2 is LQKENI in the germline V gene. The CDR3 runs to 15 residues. V was pared by 2 bases and J by 8 bases, with 18 bases between. The CDR3 DNA reads TGTGCCAGCTCACCAAACAACAGGGTGGCCCTCGGCTACACCTTC. Translation gives CASSPNNRVALGYTF. The whole variable domain, remainder taken from reference TRBV18 and TRBJ1-2, is NAGVMQNPRHLVRRRGQEARLRCSPMKGHSHVYWYRQLPEEGLKFMVYLQKENIIDESGMPKERFSAEFPKEGPSILRIQQVVRGDSAAYFCASSPNNRVALGYTFGSGTRLTVV.

The chain couples TRBV4-2 to TRBJ2-6; possible D gene TRBD1, 5 bases. Germline values: CDR1 LGHNA, CDR2 YNFKEQ. Trimming shortened V by 1 base and J by 3 bases, and 16 bases separated the two germline ends. The CDR3 sequence is 18 residues long. CDR3 residues: CASSQVTGPVYGANVLTF. CDR3 DNA sequence: TGTGCCAGCAGCCAAGTCACAGGCCCGGTGTATGGGGCCAACGTCCTGACTTTC.

The chain joins TRBV28 to TRBJ2-3; tentative D call: TRBD1 (6 bases). CDR3 size: 14 residues. Trimming took 3 bases from V and 5 from J, leaving 12 bases between them. Germline-derived CDR1 and CDR2 are MDHEN and SYDVKM. CDR3 sequence reads: CASSFRGTGDTQYF. The CDR3, as DNA: TGTGCCAGCAGTTTTAGGGGGACGGGAGATACGCAGTATTTT.

The rearrangement uses TRBV27 and TRBJ2-5, with 7 nucleotides matching TRBD1. Trimming took 1 base from V and 4 from J; bases not matched to a gene: 0. The CDR3 contains 13 residues. CDR1 is MNHEY and CDR2 is SMNVEV in the germline V gene (reference sequence). CDR3 coding DNA: TGTGCCAGCAGTTTATACAGGGGAGAGACCCAGTACTTC. Its translation is CASSLYRGETQYF.

V is TRBV29-1 and J is TRBJ2-1; TRBD2 agrees at 7 bases. V dropped 6 bases and J dropped 5; count of bases not matched to a gene: 7. CDR1 is SQVTM, CDR2 ANQGSEA, per germline. The CDR3 consists of 13 residues. The CDR3, as DNA: TGCAGCGTCCGGGGGGACTTAAACAATGAGCAGTTCTTC. This codes for CSVRGDLNNEQFF.

This clone has only one observation. This sequence joins TRBV27 and TRBJ1-5; D possibly corresponds to TRBD1 (5 bases). V lost 4 bases and J 8 bases, leaving 21 bases between the germline ends. Germline loops: CDR1 MNHEY, CDR2 SMNVEV (reference sequence). The CDR3 totals 16 residues. CDR3: CASSSYSGGARKPQHF. CDR3 in DNA: TGTGCCAGCAGTTCTTACTCCGGGGGAGCCCGTAAGCCCCAGCATTTT.

This chain links TRBV5-1 with TRBJ2-3; D not certain. This CDR3 spans 14 amino acids. The V and J ends lost 0 bases and 4 bases respectively, with 9 bases between them. Germline V lookup: CDR1 SGHRS, CDR2 YFSETQ. As DNA, the CDR3 is TGCGCCAGCAGCTTGGAATCGGTCGCAGATACGCAGTATTTT. Amino acids: CASSLESVADTQYF.

This clone occurred a few times. V gene TRBV7-2 combines with J gene TRBJ2-3; TRBD2 matches 12 bases. CDR3 size: 16 residues. The V gene's germline CDR1 is SGHTA and CDR2 FQGNSA. J gave up 3 bases and V 6 bases, and 7 bases lay outside the gene matches. CDR3 residues: CASRHRLAGDTDTQYF. The CDR3 DNA reads TGTGCCAGCAGGCATAGACTAGCGGGGGATACAGATACGCAGTATTTT.

This chain joins TRBV6-6 and TRBJ1-1; D gene ambiguous. V lost 0 bases, J lost 1 base, and 12 bases lay in between. Germline CDR1 MNHNY, CDR2 SVGAGI (reference sequence). The CDR3 is 16 residues long. CDR3 nucleotides: TGTGCCAGCAGTTACTCTGTGTGGGCGGGGAACACTGAAGCTTTCTTT. As protein: CASSYSVWAGNTEAFF.

The chain combines TRBV11-2 with TRBJ2-7; 10 bases match TRBD1. The CDR3 is 15 amino acids. CDR1 SGHAT and CDR2 FQNNGV come from the germline V gene. With 3 bases clipped from V and 3 bases from J, the junction kept 5 bases outside the gene matches. The CDR3 protein is CASSFAWTGGYEQYF. CDR3 coding DNA: TGTGCCAGCAGCTTCGCCTGGACAGGGGGCTACGAGCAGTACTTC.

The chain is built from TRBV15 and TRBJ1-1; 11 nucleotides align to TRBD1. Germline CDR1 LNHNV, CDR2 YYDKDF (reference sequence). This CDR3 comprises 15 residues. Germline trimming cut 0 bases from V and 7 bases from J; bases unmatched to any gene: 4. The CDR3 spells CATSRDTGTGGEAFF. The CDR3 DNA sequence: TGTGCCACCAGCAGAGATACCGGGACAGGGGGTGAAGCTTTCTTT.

V gene TRBV4-3 combines with J gene TRBJ2-7, with unresolved D. Trimming cost V 0 bases and J 5 bases, with 17 bases left between them. The CDR3 is made up of 16 amino acids. Germline V CDR1 and CDR2: LGHNA, YSLEER. DNA of the CDR3: TGCGCCAGCAGCCAAGATTTGCACTACCGCCTGGACGAGCAGTACTTC. Its protein product is CASSQDLHYRLDEQYF.

The chain links TRBV7-3 to TRBJ1-1; 9 bases line up with TRBD1. There are 15 residues in the CDR3. The V segment lost 5 bases and the J segment 4 bases; nucleotides outside the gene matches: 8. The germline V gene has CDR1 SGHTA and CDR2 FQGTGA. CDR3 in DNA: TGTGCCAGCAGCCCCCAGACAGGGGGTCGCACTGAAGCTTTCTTT. It encodes CASSPQTGGRTEAFF.

The V gene is TRBV9, the J gene TRBJ2-3, with 7 bases identical to TRBD1. CDR1 is SGDLS, CDR2 YYNGEE, per germline. The V segment lost 3 bases and the J segment 0 bases; nucleotides outside the gene matches: 4. The CDR3 sequence is 15 residues long. The CDR3 sequence is CASSEEQGSTDTQYF. In DNA, the CDR3 is TGTGCCAGCAGCGAGGAACAGGGGAGCACAGATACGCAGTATTTT.

CDR3 sequence: CASSRDRDGETQYF. The CDR3 DNA follows: TGTGCCAGCAGTAGGGACAGGGACGGGGAGACCCAGTACTTC. The chain is built from TRBV2 and TRBJ2-5; 9 positions match TRBD1. The germline gives CDR1 SNHLY, CDR2 FYNNEI. J gave up 5 bases and V 5 bases, and 6 bases lay outside the gene matches. The length of the CDR3 is 14 residues.

The chain is built from TRBV13 and TRBJ2-7; 7 bases are a match to TRBD2. CDR3 length: 15 residues. Germline-derived CDR1 and CDR2 are PRHDT and FYEKMQ (reference sequence). Trimming took 1 base from V and 4 from J; bases not matched to a gene: 7. The CDR3 region has the DNA TGTGCCAGCAGCTTAGCGGCGGGGGTACATTACGAGCAGTACTTC. It translates to CASSLAAGVHYEQYF.